The rows below give T cell receptor beta chains drawn from one sample of a study of radiotherapy plus CTLA-4 blockade in lung cancer. Only in-frame clones appear in the TCRdb table, and some are missing; sequencing was by immunoSEQ multiplex PCR. Among roughly 44,000 clones listed, 60% to 80% were seen once. The specimen was peripheral blood, collected from a patient treated with radiotherapy plus ipilimumab. These receptors were obtained from a human donor with non-small cell lung cancer who had stable disease on radiotherapy plus ipilimumab. CDR3s include the opening cysteine and the closing phenylalanine or tryptophan. D genes are given only for firm matches. A clone size is listed for some rows: how often the clone was seen (once, few, many), or a class if it is expanded.

TGTGCCAGCAGTGCTTACTCCGGGACAGGCACCCTTAGCAATCAGCCCCAGCATTTT CASSAYSGTGTLSNQPQHF TRBV6-1 - TRBJ1-5 TRBD1
TGTGCCAGCAGTGAACTAGATACGCAGTATTTT CASSELDTQYF TRBV6-1 - TRBJ2-3 -
TGCGCCAGCAGCGAACGGACGCCAGGGCTGTCTGAAGCTTTCTTT CASSERTPGLSEAFF TRBV4-1 - TRBJ1-1 -
TGTGCCAGCAGCTTGGAAACCCAACCGAGAGGGACTAATGAAAAACTGTTTTTT CASSLETQPRGTNEKLFF TRBV5-5 - TRBJ1-4 -
TGTGCCACCAAGTGGGTGGCAGGGGGAACAGATACGCAGTATTTT CATKWVAGGTDTQYF TRBV19 - TRBJ2-3 TRBD1
TGTGCCAGCAGCCCAGTGGGACAGTTGAACACTGAAGCTTTCTTT CASSPVGQLNTEAFF TRBV11-2 once TRBJ1-1 TRBD1
TGTGCCAGCAGTTTTCTCAGCCTAGGCTATGGCTACACCTTC CASSFLSLGYGYTF TRBV28 - TRBJ1-2 -
TGTGCCAGCAGCCAGGAGACAGGGGGGGTTGAAAAACTGTTTTTT CASSQETGGVEKLFF TRBV7-8 - TRBJ1-4 TRBD1
TGTGCCAGCAGGCCAGGACAGCACTCTAACTATGGCTACACCTTC CASRPGQHSNYGYTF TRBV6-5 - TRBJ1-2 -
TGCGCCAGCAGCCAAGATTACGGGGTTACTGAAGCTTTCTTT CASSQDYGVTEAFF TRBV4-3 - TRBJ1-1 -
TGTGCCAGCAGCTCTACGATCCGGTCAGTCCCTCTAAACACCATATATTTT CASSSTIRSVPLNTIYF TRBV11-3 - TRBJ1-3 -
TGTGCCAGCAGGCGGGGACAGGCAATGGTCTACGAGCAGTACTTC CASRRGQAMVYEQYF TRBV6-5 - TRBJ2-7 TRBD1
TGTGCCAGCAGCGTGACAGGGTCCAAAAACATTCAGTACTTC CASSVTGSKNIQYF TRBV9 - TRBJ2-4 TRBD1
TGTGCCAGCTCACTTCTGGGGCTGAACACTGAAGCTTTCTTT CASSLLGLNTEAFF TRBV18 - TRBJ1-1 -
TGTGCCAGCAGCGCCTACGCGGGGCCCCACGAGCAGTACTTC CASSAYAGPHEQYF TRBV9 once TRBJ2-7 -
TGTGCCAGCAGTTTACTGGGTTCAGCTTTCTTT CASSLLGSAFF TRBV28 - TRBJ1-1 -
TGTGCCTGGGACAGAGGGACTGAAGCTTTCTTT CAWDRGTEAFF TRBV30 once TRBJ1-1 -
TGTGCCTGCCGTTCGGGACACGGGTATGGCTACACCTTC CACRSGHGYGYTF TRBV30 few TRBJ1-2 -
TGTGCCAGTAGTCGCACTAGCGGGGGGGTCTACGAGCAGTACTTC CASSRTSGGVYEQYF TRBV19 - TRBJ2-7 TRBD2
TGCGCCAGCAGTCAATTATACAGTGGAGTCACCCGGCAGCCTCAGCCCCAGCATTTT CASSQLYSGVTRQPQPQHF TRBV23-1 - TRBJ1-5 -
TGTGCCAGCGCGGAGGGTGGGAGCTCCTACGAGCAGTACTTC CASAEGGSSYEQYF TRBV9 - TRBJ2-7 -
TGTGCCAGCAGCCCCGGCGGGGCGAGTTACACTGAAGCTTTCTTT CASSPGGASYTEAFF TRBV9 - TRBJ1-1 -
TGTGCCAGTAGTATGATCGGGGGAGCTGGAAACACCATATATTTT CASSMIGGAGNTIYF TRBV19 few TRBJ1-3 -
TGTGCCAGCAGCCAAGAGGGTCCGGGACTAGCGGGGGATACGCAGTATTTT CASSQEGPGLAGDTQYF TRBV4-2 - TRBJ2-3 TRBD2
TGTGCCAGCAGCGTAGCTAGCGGGGGTAACACAGATACGCAGTATTTT CASSVASGGNTDTQYF TRBV9 - TRBJ2-3 TRBD2
TGCGCCAGCAGCTTTGACAGCTACAATGAGCAGTTCTTC CASSFDSYNEQFF TRBV5-1 - TRBJ2-1 -
TGTGCCTGGAGTGATTTTTGGAAAGGTTCCTACGAGCAGTACTTC CAWSDFWKGSYEQYF TRBV30 - TRBJ2-7 -
TGTGCCAGCAGCGTCGGACAGGCCTCGAGTCAAGCTTTCTTT CASSVGQASSQAFF TRBV7-8 - TRBJ1-1 TRBD1
TGTGCCAGCAGCGTCTCTACAGGGAACACTGAAGCTTTCTTT CASSVSTGNTEAFF TRBV9 - TRBJ1-1 -
TGTGCCAGCAGTTCCCTTTCCGGGACTAGCGGGGGTCAGGAGCAGTTCTTC CASSSLSGTSGGQEQFF TRBV27 - TRBJ2-1 TRBD2
TGTGCCAGCAGCGACGGACAGGGAAAGTATGGCTACACCTTC CASSDGQGKYGYTF TRBV7-9 - TRBJ1-2 TRBD1
TGTGCCATCAGTGAGAGAGGAACCGGCCCCGGGGAGCTGTTTTTT CAISERGTGPGELFF TRBV10-3 - TRBJ2-2 -
TGTGCCAGCAGTAGCAGGACGGCTAATGAAAAACTGTTTTTT CASSSRTANEKLFF TRBV27 - TRBJ1-4 -
TGTGCCAGCAGCGTAAGCGTCCAGAACACTGAAGCTTTCTTT CASSVSVQNTEAFF TRBV9 - TRBJ1-1 -
TGTGCCAGCAGCCTCCGTAGCGGGGGCGCATACAATGAGCAGTTCTTC CASSLRSGGAYNEQFF TRBV7-2 few TRBJ2-1 TRBD2
TGTGCCAGCAGCAGGGTAGGCACCTACAATGAGCAGTTCTTC CASSRVGTYNEQFF TRBV27 - TRBJ2-1 -
TGTGCCAGCAGCGTGCGGCCAGGGAACACTGAAGCTTTCTTT CASSVRPGNTEAFF TRBV9 once TRBJ1-1 -
TGCGCCAGCAGTCGGTCTTACAATGAGCAGTTCTTC CASSRSYNEQFF TRBV10-1 - TRBJ2-1 -
TGCAGTGCGCCCGGGAACTATGGCTACACCTTC CSAPGNYGYTF TRBV20-1 - TRBJ1-2 -
TGTGCCAGCAGCTCACAGGGAACTAACAATTCACCCCTCCACTTT CASSSQGTNNSPLHF TRBV9 - TRBJ1-6 -
TGCGCCAGCAGCCAAGTCGGGGGGAACACTGAAGCTTTCTTT CASSQVGGNTEAFF TRBV4-1 - TRBJ1-1 -
TGTGCCAGCAGTCCCTCGGGGGACGAGCAGTACTTC CASSPSGDEQYF TRBV6-1 - TRBJ2-7 -
TGCGCCAGCAGTGACACAGTCTATGGCTACACCTTC CASSDTVYGYTF TRBV10-1 - TRBJ1-2 -
TGTGCCAGCAGTTTGGGGGGGGCTCAGAATGAAAAACTGTTTTTT CASSLGGAQNEKLFF TRBV27 - TRBJ1-4 -
TGTGCCAGCAGTGACTCCCGACAGGGTCTATCCTACAATGAGCAGTTCTTC CASSDSRQGLSYNEQFF TRBV25-1 few TRBJ2-1 TRBD1
TGTGCCTACTCGACAGGGAGGGCTTCCGGGGCCAACGTCCTGACTTTC CAYSTGRASGANVLTF TRBV30 - TRBJ2-6 -
TGTGCCAGCAGCTTCGGCGGTGTCCAGCCCCAGCATTTT CASSFGGVQPQHF TRBV7-9 - TRBJ1-5 -
TGTGCCAGTAGTATAGTTGGCAGTAACACTGAAGCTTTCTTT CASSIVGSNTEAFF TRBV19 - TRBJ1-1 -
TGTGCCACCCAGTCTTCGCAGGGAGTCTCCTACAATGAGCAGTTCTTC CATQSSQGVSYNEQFF TRBV27 - TRBJ2-1 -
TGTGCCAGCAGCGTAGGACAGGGCGGGGCAAGCTACGAGCAGTACTTC CASSVGQGGASYEQYF TRBV9 few TRBJ2-7 -
TGTGCCAGCAGTTCCCTCAGGGACACTGAAGCTTTCTTT CASSSLRDTEAFF TRBV6-5 - TRBJ1-1 -
TGTGCCAGCAGCTTTAGCGGGGAGAGCACTGAAGCTTTCTTT CASSFSGESTEAFF TRBV7-6 - TRBJ1-1 -
TGTGCCAGTAGTATAGGGAGCGGGACCGGGGAGCTGTTTTTT CASSIGSGTGELFF TRBV19 - TRBJ2-2 -
TGTGCCAGCGCCGCGGACCGAACGGCCCAGCATTTT CASAADRTAQHF TRBV6-5 - TRBJ1-5 -
TGTGCCAGTAGTCTACTAGACACCAGATCTAACTATGGCTACACCTTC CASSLLDTRSNYGYTF TRBV19 - TRBJ1-2 -
TGTGCCAGCAGGCCGGAGGGTTCGGGGAATTCACCCCTCCACTTT CASRPEGSGNSPLHF TRBV9 - TRBJ1-6 -
TGTGCCAGCAGTCCTAATCGGGGTCGGGGGGAGACCCAGTACTTC CASSPNRGRGETQYF TRBV28 - TRBJ2-5 -
TGTGCCAGCTTCCGAGAGGGCCTCCCTGACGAGCAGTACTTC CASFREGLPDEQYF TRBV5-8 once TRBJ2-7 -
TGTGCCAGCAGCGTAGTCCCAGGGGACACTGAAGCTTTCTTT CASSVVPGDTEAFF TRBV9 - TRBJ1-1 -